One and the same sample provided the 27 T cell receptor beta chains below, sequenced in a study of T cell clonality in common variable immunodeficiency. Assay used: immunoSEQ multiplex PCR; TCRdb lists only in-frame clones, some missing. This sample has about 50,000 clones, each found more than once. The sample consisted of peripheral blood mononuclear cells. These receptors were obtained from a person aged 18 to 70 in good health.

This clone has more than one count but fewer than ten. The CDR3 is cut off 3 residues early in the read; its end comes from the germline J gene. The chain has TRBV30 and TRBJ2-2, with 10 bases matching TRBD1. Germline CDR1 GTSNPN, CDR2 SVGIG (reference sequence). This CDR3 is 15 amino acids long. The covered CDR3 bases are TGTGCCTGGAGTGTACGGGACAGGGGTAATTCACCG. This translates into CAWSVRDRGNSP. The entire CDR3 protein is CAWSVRDRGNSPLFF.

At least ten counts were recorded for this clone. The read ends 3 residues before the CDR3 terminus; that terminus is restored from the germline J gene. The V call is TRBV19, the J call TRBJ2-3, with D perhaps TRBD2 (5 bases). This CDR3 is built from 14 residues. The V and J ends lost 7 bases and 4 bases respectively, with 15 bases between them. CDR1 and CDR2 (germline): LNHDA, SQIVND (reference sequence). The part of the CDR3 DNA that was read is TGTGCCAGTACGGGCGGGCCGTTATCAGATACG. Its translation: CASTGGPLSDT. The complete CDR3 sequence is CASTGGPLSDTQYF.

At least ten counts were recorded for this clone. The read gets to within 3 residues of the CDR3 end, and the germline J gene fills in the rest. The chain recombines TRBV7-3 with TRBJ2-1, with 8 bases fitting TRBD1. V lost 2 bases and J lost 9; bases outside the gene matches: 9. The CDR3 runs 15 residues. Germline assignment: CDR1 SGHTA and CDR2 FQGTGA. CDR3 DNA (partial): TGTGCCAGCAGCTTATGGCAGGGGGCGATCGGTGAG. Translated, it gives CASSLWQGAIGE. The whole CDR3 is CASSLWQGAIGEQFF.

This clone occurred many times. Partial CDR3 DNA: TGTGCCAGTAGTACGGGGACTACGCAAGAGACC. This sequence encodes CASSTGTTQET. In full, the CDR3 is CASSTGTTQETQYF. V and J are TRBV19 and TRBJ2-5, with 7 bases fitting TRBD2. The read ends 3 residues early relative to the CDR3; the germline J gene fills the gap. Germline-derived CDR1 and CDR2 are LNHDA and SQIVND (reference sequence). CDR3 length: 14 residues. With V trimmed by 4 bases and J by 2 bases, 4 bases remained unmatched.

Comments on this clone: The read stops 3 residues short of the end of the CDR3; the missing end is completed from the germline J gene. The chain employs TRBV19 and TRBJ1-2; TRBD1 matches at 9 bases. The CDR3 contains 14 residues. Germline values: CDR1 LNHDA, CDR2 SQIVND (reference sequence). V dropped 6 bases and J dropped 7; count of bases not matched to a gene: 9. The CDR3 bases that were read are TGTGCCAGTAGGAGGGAACAGGGGGCCCGTGGC. The encoded protein is CASRREQGARG. The whole CDR3 protein reads CASRREQGARGYTF.

This clone showed up many times. The CDR3 is cut off 3 residues early in the read; its end comes from the germline J gene. The V gene is TRBV6-1, the J gene TRBJ2-2; D ambiguous. Between the trimmed V and J ends, which lost 8 bases and 0 bases, there was a span of 10 bases. Germline loops: CDR1 MNHNS, CDR2 SASEGT. The CDR3 is made up of 14 amino acids. Here the CDR3 reads CASRGRPNTGELFF. CDR3 DNA (partial): TGTGCCAGCCGTGGCAGGCCGAACACCGGGGAG.

This clone was counted ten times or more. The sequence runs out 3 residues before the end of the CDR3; the remainder is reconstructed from the germline J gene. The chain links TRBV7-6 to TRBJ2-7, with TRBD2 identical over 8 bases. Germline CDR1 is SGHVS and CDR2 is FNYEAQ. The CDR3 length is 15 residues. The junction had 8 bases not matched to a gene; V was cut back by 3 bases and J by 4 bases. The chain's CDR3 is CASSLLATSEYEQYF. The sequenced CDR3 bases are TGTGCCAGCAGCTTGTTAGCGACTAGCGAGTACGAG.

This clone was detected ten times or more. The read falls 3 residues short of the CDR3 end, and the missing part is taken from the germline J gene. The rearrangement uses TRBV28 and TRBJ2-1, with 9 bases fitting TRBD1. With V trimmed by 3 bases and J by 5 bases, 17 bases remained unmatched. This CDR3 has 19 residues. Germline CDR1 and CDR2: MDHEN and SYDVKM. The DNA read from the CDR3 is TGTGCCAGCAGTTTTCTGGTGGGCCCAGGAGGGACAGGGCACAATGAG. It codes for CASSFLVGPGGTGHNE. The whole CDR3 protein reads CASSFLVGPGGTGHNEQFF.

This clone occurred a few times. The read falls 3 residues short of the CDR3 end, and the missing part is taken from the germline J gene. The chain links TRBV29-1 to TRBJ2-1; 11 bases are a match to TRBD2. The V gene's germline CDR1 is SQVTM and CDR2 ANQGSEA. Trimming cost V 5 bases and J 3 bases; bases outside gene matches: 3. This CDR3 is built from 14 residues. The CDR3 DNA, read in part, is TGCAGCGTTTCTAGCGGGGGGTTCTACAATGAG. This translates into CSVSSGGFYNE. The full CDR3 protein is CSVSSGGFYNEQFF.

This clone was counted at least ten times. The read ends 3 residues shy of where the CDR3 ends; the end is completed using the germline J gene. The V and J genes are TRBV7-2 and TRBJ1-1; D uncertain. CDR3 size: 14 residues. Trimming removed 0 bases at V and 4 bases at J, with 9 bases between. Germline assignment: CDR1 SGHTA and CDR2 FQGNSA. The CDR3 region is CASSLAQAPTEAFF. The CDR3 DNA, read in part, is TGTGCCAGCAGCTTAGCCCAGGCGCCCACTGAA. Using reference TRBV7-2 and TRBJ1-1 for the parts outside the CDR3, the full variable domain is GAGVSQSPSNKVTEKGKDVELRCDPISGHTALYWYRQSLGQGLEFLIYFQGNSAPDKSGLPSDRFSAERTGGSVSTLTIQRTQQEDSAVYLCASSLAQAPTEAFFGQGTRLTVV.

This clone was detected many times. The read finishes 3 residues shy of the CDR3 end, and the germline J gene is used to complete it. This sequence joins TRBV27 and TRBJ2-2; possibly TRBD2 for D (6 bases). The V gene's germline CDR1 is MNHEY and CDR2 SMNVEV (reference sequence). CDR3 length: 15 amino acids. Trimming stripped 3 bases from V and 4 bases from J, with 12 bases between. CDR3 DNA (partial): TGTGCCAGCAGTTTGAGGGGAGGAAGCACCGGGGAG. This sequence encodes CASSLRGGSTGE. The full CDR3 protein is CASSLRGGSTGELFF.

This clone appeared many times. The read gets to within 3 residues of the CDR3 end, and the germline J gene fills in the rest. This chain uses TRBV18 with TRBJ2-7, with D perhaps matching TRBD1 or TRBD2 (5 bases each). The CDR3 consists of 15 residues. Germline V gene lookup returns CDR1 KGHSH and CDR2 LQKENI. V lost 1 base, J lost 2 bases, and 12 bases lay in between. This chain's CDR3 is CASSPHERGAYEQYF. The covered CDR3 bases are TGTGCCAGCTCACCACACGAGAGGGGCGCCTACGAG.

This clone was counted many times. The read comes to an end 3 residues before the CDR3 does, leaving the germline J gene to fill in the end. V gene TRBV18 combines with J gene TRBJ2-1, with 11 bases identical to TRBD2. Trimming at V came to 2 bases and at J to 8 bases, leaving 14 bases not matched to a gene. Germline-derived CDR1 and CDR2 are KGHSH and LQKENI. This CDR3 has 18 amino acids. The CDR3 bases that were read are TGTGCCAGCTCACCAGGCCTAGCGGGGGGTAAGATCGACGATGAG. Translating gives CASSPGLAGGKIDDE. The whole CDR3 sequence is CASSPGLAGGKIDDEQFF.

This clone was counted many times. With the read ending 3 residues before the CDR3 end, the germline J gene is used to fill in that end. The rearrangement uses TRBV2 and TRBJ2-7, with D perhaps TRBD1 (5 bases). V dropped 6 bases and J dropped 2 bases, with 11 bases sitting between them. The CDR3 loop spans 13 amino acids. Germline CDR1 and CDR2: SNHLY and FYNNEI. This CDR3 reads CASSPTDTYEQYF. The sequenced CDR3 bases are TGTGCCAGCAGCCCGACGGACACCTACGAG. The whole variable domain, remainder taken from reference TRBV2 and TRBJ2-7, is EPEVTQTPSHQVTQMGQEVILRCVPISNHLYFYWYRQILGQKVEFLVSFYNNEISEKSEIFDDQFSVERPDGSNFTLKIRSTKLEDSAMYFCASSPTDTYEQYFGPGTRLTVT.

This clone was counted only a few times. The junction departs from germline at one end; a sequencing error may be responsible. The read is 3 residues too short to cover the CDR3 end, so that end is filled in from the germline J gene. The chain carries TRBV7-9 and TRBJ1-1; no reliable D call. CDR3 length: 12 amino acids. Per germline, CDR1 SEHNR and CDR2 FQNEAQ (reference sequence). The CDR3: CSSSLVLTEAFF. CDR3 bases read: TGTTCCAGCAGCTTAGTTCTGACTGAA.

This clone was counted a few times. Read sequence stops 3 residues before the CDR3 end, and the germline J gene provides the missing end. The chain joins TRBV7-2 to TRBJ2-3, with 12 bases that match TRBD2. Trimming took 0 bases from V and 5 from J; bases not matched to a gene: 3. CDR3 size: 16 residues. Germline V gene lookup returns CDR1 SGHTA and CDR2 FQGNSA. CDR3 region: CASSLAGLAGGDTQYF. The CDR3 DNA, read in part, is TGTGCCAGCAGCTTAGCGGGACTAGCGGGTGGAGATACG.

Comment on this clone: The read stops 3 residues short of the end of the CDR3; the missing end is completed from the germline J gene. J is TRBJ1-2 and V is TRBV11-2, with D uncertain. The CDR3 consists of 13 residues. V shed 1 base and J shed 2 bases, with 5 bases lying between them. Germline V gives CDR1 SGHAT, CDR2 FQNNGV. The DNA read from the CDR3 is TGTGCCAGCAGCTTAGCTACGAACTATGGC. It specifies CASSLATNYG. The whole CDR3 sequence is CASSLATNYGYTF.

In its sample, this clone was seen many times. The read ends 3 residues early relative to the CDR3; the germline J gene fills the gap. V is TRBV12-3 or TRBV12-4 and J is TRBJ1-4, with D perhaps matching TRBD1 (5 bases). The CDR3 has 15 residues. Trimming cost V 5 bases and J 8 bases, with 18 bases left between them. The part of the CDR3 DNA that was read is TGTGCCAGCAGTCTTACCGGGACTGCTTCCGAAAAA. Protein product: CASSLTGTASEK. The whole CDR3 is CASSLTGTASEKLFF.

Note on this clone: The CDR3 end lies 3 residues beyond the end of the read and is filled in from the germline J gene. The rearrangement uses TRBV20-1 and TRBJ1-3; D is unclear. Trimming pared 6 bases from V and 4 bases from J, leaving 13 bases between. The germline CDR1 and CDR2 sequences are DFQATT and SNEGSKA (reference sequence). The CDR3 sequence is 13 residues long. The covered CDR3 bases are TGCAGTGCCCGAGGGTTGTACGGAAACACC. It codes for CSARGLYGNT. The whole CDR3 protein reads CSARGLYGNTIYF.

In this sample, this clone turned up a few times. The read stops 3 residues short of the end of the CDR3; the missing end is completed from the germline J gene. This chain connects TRBV5-1 to TRBJ2-1, with 8 bases aligning to TRBD2. The V gene end was trimmed by 4 bases and the J gene end by 6 bases; junction bases not matched to a gene: 9. The CDR3 runs 15 residues. Germline V gene data show CDR1 as SGHRS and CDR2 as YFSETQ. The CDR3 region is CASSDFSGTSNEQFF. The CDR3 bases that were read are TGCGCCAGCAGCGATTTTTCCGGGACTAGCAATGAG.

In its sample, this clone was seen many times. The read gets to within 3 residues of the CDR3 end, and the germline J gene fills in the rest. The chain uses TRBV19 and TRBJ1-2; D is possibly TRBD1 (6 bases). V was cut by 3 bases and J by 4 bases, with 15 bases left in between. This CDR3 spans 15 amino acids. Looked up from germline, CDR1 is LNHDA and CDR2 is SQIVND (reference sequence). CDR3 loop: CASSIGWRGGYGYTF. The covered CDR3 bases are TGTGCCAGTAGTATCGGTTGGAGAGGGGGCTATGGC. The full variable domain, in which reference TRBV19 and TRBJ1-2 provide the parts outside the CDR3, is DGGITQSPKYLFRKEGQNVTLSCEQNLNHDAMYWYRQDPGQGLRLIYYSQIVNDFQKGDIAEGYSVSREKKESFPLTVTSAQKNPTAFYLCASSIGWRGGYGYTFGSGTRLTVV.

The table lists this clone with a few counts. The CDR3 end lies 3 residues beyond the end of the read and is filled in from the germline J gene. This chain connects TRBV25-1 to TRBJ1-1; D possibly corresponds to TRBD1 (5 bases). Trimming left V 5 bases short and J 4 bases short, with 11 bases between. This CDR3 is built from 13 residues. Germline values: CDR1 MGHDK, CDR2 SYGVNS. The sequenced CDR3 bases are TGTGCCAGCAGTATAGGGGATGGCACTGAA. Its protein is CASSIGDGTE. The CDR3, in full, reads CASSIGDGTEAFF. Full variable domain (missing parts from reference TRBV25-1 and TRBJ1-1): EADIYQTPRYLVIGTGKKITLECSQTMGHDKMYWYQQDPGMELHLIHYSYGVNSTEKGDLSSESTVSRIRTEHFPLTLESARPSHTSQYLCASSIGDGTEAFFGQGTRLTVV.

This clone was observed many times. Sequencing ends 3 residues short of the CDR3 end; the germline J gene provides the rest. The gene calls are TRBV5-1 and TRBJ1-5, with D uncertain. V gave up 1 base and J gave up 0 bases, with 11 bases separating them. This CDR3 is 16 amino acids long. The germline gives CDR1 SGHRS, CDR2 YFSETQ. The CDR3 bases that were read are TGCGCCAGCAGCTTGCAGCCAGGCCCTAGCAATCAGCCC. Translating gives CASSLQPGPSNQP. The whole CDR3 reads CASSLQPGPSNQPQHF.

The table lists this clone with many counts. The read halts 3 residues ahead of the CDR3 end, with the missing end drawn from the germline J gene. The chain uses TRBV2 and TRBJ2-7; no clear D. V shed 3 bases and J shed 3 bases, with 12 bases lying between them. Germline V gene lookup returns CDR1 SNHLY and CDR2 FYNNEI. The CDR3 spans 14 residues. The CDR3 loop is CASSESRVGYEQYF. The sequenced CDR3 bases are TGTGCCAGCAGTGAGAGTAGGGTAGGCTACGAG. Together with reference TRBV2 and TRBJ2-7, the CDR3 gives the full variable domain: EPEVTQTPSHQVTQMGQEVILRCVPISNHLYFYWYRQILGQKVEFLVSFYNNEISEKSEIFDDQFSVERPDGSNFTLKIRSTKLEDSAMYFCASSESRVGYEQYFGPGTRLTVT.

This clone was counted at least ten times. The CDR3 is cut off 3 residues early in the read; its end comes from the germline J gene. The sample carries other DNA sequences with the same CDR3. This chain uses TRBV7-8 with TRBJ2-5; 8 positions match TRBD2. From germline, CDR1 is SGHVS and CDR2 FQNEAQ. CDR3 size: 14 residues. V trimming: 4 bases; J trimming: 1 base; junction bases outside the gene matches: 2. The CDR3 is CASSYLAGQETQYF. CDR3 bases read: TGTGCCAGCAGCTACCTAGCGGGCCAAGAGACC.

This clone appeared a few times. The CDR3 end is not reached by the read, which stops 3 residues before it; the germline J gene fills it in. This chain uses TRBV6-4 with TRBJ1-5; 7 nucleotides match TRBD1. After removal of 7 bases from V and 5 bases from J, the junction contained 8 bases not matched to a gene. The CDR3 runs to 14 residues. CDR1 and CDR2 (germline): MRHNA, SNTAGT. The CDR3 here is CASTPGQADQPQHF. CDR3 DNA, as far as it was read: TGTGCCAGCACTCCCGGACAGGCAGATCAGCCC.

This clone was observed many times. Read sequence stops 3 residues before the CDR3 end, and the germline J gene provides the missing end. This chain joins TRBV7-9 and TRBJ1-5; no reliable D call. The germline V gene has CDR1 SEHNR and CDR2 FQNEAQ (reference sequence). This CDR3 comprises 15 residues. V was trimmed by 5 bases and J by 3 bases, leaving 14 bases between them. The covered CDR3 bases are TGTGCCAGCAGCCGAACGACAATTACCAATCAGCCC. Encoded protein: CASSRTTITNQP. The entire CDR3 protein is CASSRTTITNQPQHF.